Listed here is a single T cell receptor (beta chain). Its antigen is not known. Trimming took off 0 bases at V and 2 bases at J, with 10 bases between the two ends. The CDR3 totals 15 residues. The germline gives CDR1 SGHNT, CDR2 YYREEE (reference sequence). The data belong to a study of T cell responses to AZD1222 COVID-19 vaccine. General study findings and limits: Spike-specific TCR repertoires showed rising breadth and depth after two AZD1222 doses.

Sequenced by immunoSEQ multiplex PCR; TCRdb stores in-frame clones only, minus some. The table shows about 140,000 clones, with 91% occurring only once. This rearrangement joins TRBV5-4 to TRBJ2-3; D might be TRBD2 (7 bases). The sequence was collected from an adult who received the MenACWY meningococcal vaccine as a control. Here the sequenced sample was peripheral blood, taken 28 days after the second dose of the MenACWY control vaccine. CDR3 in amino acids: CASSLAGGPTDTQYF. The CDR3 DNA is TGTGCCAGCAGCTTGGCGGGGGGCCCCACAGATACGCAGTATTTT.